These 8 T cell receptor beta chains were sequenced from one sample in a study of T cell responses to AZD1222 COVID-19 vaccine. TCRdb keeps only in-frame clones here, not all; method: immunoSEQ multiplex PCR. The table shows roughly 260,000 clones, with more than 85% occurring only once. The specimen was peripheral blood, collected on day 0 of AZD1222 vaccination. The source of these receptors is an adult in good health.

The rearrangement uses TRBV21-1 and TRBJ2-7; the table calls TRBD1, which could not be checked here. TRBV21-1 is a documented pseudogene. The CDR3 covers 16 residues. CDR3 loop: CASSSPGGIIPFQQYF. CDR3 nucleotides: TGTGCCAGCAGCAGTCCAGGGGGCATAATCCCTTTTCAGCAGTACTTC.

The rearrangement joins TRBV28 to TRBJ1-2; unclear D gene. The V and J ends lost 6 bases and 8 bases respectively, with 13 bases between them. The CDR3 is made up of 12 amino acids. CDR1 and CDR2 from the germline V gene are MDHEN and SYDVKM. The CDR3 nucleotides read TGTGCCAGCAGGGCGAGGGCTGGGGGCTACACCTTC. The encoded protein is CASRARAGGYTF.

The chain joins TRBV20-1 to TRBJ1-3, with a weak D call TRBD1 (5 bases). Germline-derived CDR1 and CDR2 are DFQATT and SNEGSKA (reference sequence). The CDR3 loop spans 15 amino acids. V dropped 3 bases and J dropped 4 bases, with 16 bases sitting between them. CDR3 loop: CSASWREGQGNTIYF. DNA for the CDR3: TGCAGTGCTAGTTGGCGGGAGGGGCAAGGAAACACCATATATTTT.

The rearrangement uses TRBV18 and TRBJ2-4; D may be TRBD1 (5 bases). Germline CDR1 and CDR2: KGHSH and LQKENI. This CDR3 has 17 amino acids. The V gene lost 1 base and the J gene lost 2 bases, with 15 bases spanning the gap. CDR3 protein: CASSPLGRALPKNIQYF. The CDR3 nucleotides are TGTGCCAGCTCACCACTGGGCAGGGCCCTTCCCAAAAACATTCAGTACTTC.

The chain employs TRBV6-5 and TRBJ2-7; 9 positions agree with TRBD1. The CDR3 contains 15 residues. Looked up from germline, CDR1 is MNHEY and CDR2 is SVGAGI. V shed 8 bases, J shed 1 base, and the junction held 9 bases outside the gene matches. The CDR3 loop reads CASGSRDRVSYEQYF. The DNA of the CDR3 is TGTGCCAGCGGAAGCCGGGACAGGGTTTCCTACGAGCAGTACTTC.

This chain connects TRBV6-5 to TRBJ2-7; D uncertain. Trimming left V 0 bases short and J 3 bases short, with 9 bases between. CDR3 length equals 14 residues. Germline V gene lookup returns CDR1 MNHEY and CDR2 SVGAGI. CDR3 coding DNA: TGTGCCAGCAGTTACTCGTGGACCGACTACGAGCAGTACTTC. It encodes CASSYSWTDYEQYF.

The chain links TRBV13 to TRBJ2-7; possibly TRBD2 for D (5 bases). CDR3 length: 13 residues. The V and J ends lost 6 bases and 4 bases respectively, with 13 bases between them. CDR1 PRHDT and CDR2 FYEKMQ come from the germline V gene (reference sequence). In DNA form, the CDR3 reads TGTGCCAGCAGTACCCCGGGCGGGTACGAGCAGTACTTC. Translated: CASSTPGGYEQYF. Based on the CDR3 plus reference TRBV13 and TRBJ2-7, the full variable domain is AAGVIQSPRHLIKEKRETATLKCYPIPRHDTVYWYQQGPGQDPQFLISFYEKMQSDKGSIPDRFSAQQFSDYHSELNMSSLELGDSALYFCASSTPGGYEQYFGPGTRLTVT.

This clone was seen once. CDR3 loop: CASSERPFEGRNQPQHF. CDR3 DNA: TGTGCCAGCAGTGAAAGGCCCTTTGAGGGAAGGAATCAGCCCCAGCATTTT. This chain joins TRBV2 and TRBJ1-5; D gene unclear. CDR1 SNHLY and CDR2 FYNNEI come from the germline V gene. Trimming removed 2 bases at V and 4 bases at J, with 18 bases between. The CDR3 is 17 residues long. Combining the CDR3 with reference TRBV2 and TRBJ1-5 gives the whole variable domain EPEVTQTPSHQVTQMGQEVILRCVPISNHLYFYWYRQILGQKVEFLVSFYNNEISEKSEIFDDQFSVERPDGSNFTLKIRSTKLEDSAMYFCASSERPFEGRNQPQHFGDGTRLSIL.